These 22 T cell receptor beta chains came from one sample sequenced in a study of T cells in Graves' hyperthyroidism and ophthalmopathy. RNA transcripts were the template for amplifying TCR beta CDR3 regions. The HTBI primer set drove a first-round RT-PCR of the TCR CDR3. Each CDR3 protein gets one entry after TCRdb re-called the multiplex PCR reads with MiXCR. The table has 550,000 to 700,000 distinct CDR3 sequences, about 43% seen once. The sample comprised peripheral blood or thyroid tissue (not recorded which). All receptors come from an adult woman with Graves' disease, either hyperthyroidism or ophthalmopathy (not recorded which).

This clonotype was found many times. The V call is TRBV10-2, the J call TRBJ2-7; D not resolved. V gave up 3 bases and J gave up 5 bases, with 20 bases separating them. The CDR3 runs 16 residues. Germline assignment: CDR1 WSHSY and CDR2 SAAADI. The DNA for the CDR3 is TGCGCCAGCAGTGACCCCACGGGCCCCCCACTGGACGAGCAGTACTTC. Translated, it gives CASSDPTGPPLDEQYF.

A word on this clonotype: A read error may be the cause here, since a much bigger clone is one base away. V gene TRBV4-1 combines with J gene TRBJ1-5; D gene ambiguous. From germline, CDR1 is MGHRA and CDR2 YSYEKL. This CDR3 is built from 16 residues. The CDR3 sequence: CASSQGPLLSNQPQQF. CDR3 bases: TGCGCCAGCAGCCAAGGGCCTCTTTTGAGCAATCAGCCCCAGCAGTTT.

This clonotype appeared many times. The chain is built from TRBV11-2 and TRBJ2-5; D perhaps matches TRBD1 (7 bases). The germline V and J ends were trimmed by 3 bases and 4 bases, with 15 bases remaining between them. Germline values: CDR1 SGHAT, CDR2 FQNNGV. The CDR3 is made up of 15 amino acids. The CDR3 reads CASSLYRGGRETQYF. Here the CDR3 DNA reads TGTGCCAGCAGCTTGTACAGGGGAGGCCGAGAGACCCAGTACTTC. Supplemented by reference TRBV11-2 and TRBJ2-5, the full variable domain reads EAGVAQSPRYKIIEKRQSVAFWCNPISGHATLYWYQQILGQGPKLLIQFQNNGVVDDSQLPKDRFSAERLKGVDSTLKIQPAKLEDSAVYLCASSLYRGGRETQYFGPGTRLLVL.

The CDR3 is CASSLPGRNYGYTF. DNA for the CDR3: TGTGCCAGCAGCTTACCTGGACGGAACTATGGCTACACCTTC. The gene calls are TRBV7-6 and TRBJ1-2; no firm D call. The CDR3 consists of 14 residues. Germline V gene lookup returns CDR1 SGHVS and CDR2 FNYEAQ. The V and J ends lost 2 bases and 2 bases respectively, with 9 bases between them.

This clonotype was seen a single time. The chain is built from TRBV6-1 and TRBJ1-6; 7 nucleotides match TRBD1. CDR1 and CDR2 (germline): MNHNS, SASEGT. There are 15 residues in the CDR3. The junction had 13 bases not matched to a gene; V was cut back by 7 bases and J by 10 bases. CDR3 bases: TGTGCCAGCACACCGGGACAGCGGGGAGACTCACCCCTCCACTTT. Amino acids: CASTPGQRGDSPLHF.

To note about this clonotype: The junction shows a germline mismatch at one end, possibly a read error. The chain links TRBV6-5 to TRBJ2-6, with D possibly matching TRBD2 (5 bases). Germline V lookup: CDR1 MNHEY, CDR2 SVGAGI. There are 10 residues in the CDR3. As DNA, the CDR3 is TGTGCCAGCAGTGCGGGCTCTGAAGCTTTC. Its protein is CASSAGSEAF.

The chain links TRBV19 to TRBJ2-6, with D hard to call. Germline assignment: CDR1 LNHDA and CDR2 SQIVND (reference sequence). The CDR3 is 10 residues long. V lost 4 bases and J 17 bases, leaving 9 bases between the germline ends. CDR3 loop: CASSRHGLTF. The CDR3 region has the DNA TGTGCCAGTAGTAGACACGGTTTGACTTTC.

Concerning this clonotype: Relative to the germline gene, one junction end is altered; a read error may explain this. CDR3 coding DNA: TGTGCCAGCAGCCCCCACGTAGCGGGCCTCACCGGGGAGCTGTACTTC. Amino acid sequence: CASSPHVAGLTGELYF. The rearrangement links TRBV7-2 to TRBJ2-7; 7 positions match TRBD2. The CDR3 totals 16 residues. Germline V lookup: CDR1 SGHTA, CDR2 FQGNSA. Full variable domain (missing parts from reference TRBV7-2 and TRBJ2-7): GAGVSQSPSNKVTEKGKDVELRCDPISGHTALYWYRQSLGQGLEFLIYFQGNSAPDKSGLPSDRFSAERTGGSVSTLTIQRTQQEDSAVYLCASSPHVAGLTGELYFGPGTRLTVT.

The V and J genes are TRBV29-1 and TRBJ2-7, with 7 bases that match TRBD2. The CDR3 length is 11 residues. CDR1 and CDR2 from the germline V gene are SQVTM and ANQGSEA. V shed 3 bases, J shed 4 bases, and the junction held 0 bases outside the gene matches. CDR3 nucleotide sequence: TGCAGCGTTGAGGGAGGGTACGAGCAGTACTTC. This gives the protein CSVEGGYEQYF.

The chain is built from TRBV7-9 and TRBJ1-2; TRBD1 is a possible D gene (6 bases). This CDR3 region has 11 residues. Germline lookup yields CDR1 SEHNR and CDR2 FQNEAQ (reference sequence). V was pared by 8 bases and J by 4 bases, with 8 bases between. The CDR3: CASGGSYGYTF. CDR3 sequence (DNA): TGTGCCAGCGGGGGCAGCTATGGCTACACCTTC.

The J gene is TRBJ2-1, the V gene TRBV7-8; 9 bases are a match to TRBD2. CDR1 SGHVS and CDR2 FQNEAQ come from the germline V gene. V dropped 5 bases and J dropped 3; count of bases not matched to a gene: 14. CDR3 length: 18 amino acids. CDR3 amino acids: CASSLPRRVAGVYNEQFF. DNA of the CDR3: TGTGCCAGCAGCCTCCCCAGAAGGGTAGCGGGAGTCTACAATGAGCAGTTCTTC.

CDR3 loop: CASRRLAEFYNEQFF. The CDR3 nucleotides read TGTGCCAGCAGGAGACTAGCGGAGTTTTACAATGAGCAGTTCTTC. V gene TRBV2 combines with J gene TRBJ2-1, with TRBD2 matching over 9 bases. J was trimmed by 4 bases and V by 6 bases; bases with no gene match: 7. The CDR3 is made up of 15 amino acids. Germline V lookup: CDR1 SNHLY, CDR2 FYNNEI.

There are many counts of this clonotype. This chain links TRBV5-8 with TRBJ2-7; D is undetermined. The length of the CDR3 is 15 residues. Trimming left V 4 bases short and J 7 bases short, with 21 bases between. Germline V CDR1 and CDR2: SGHTS, YDEGEE. The CDR3 sequence is CASSLRVSGLGEQYF. For the CDR3, the DNA is TGTGCCAGCAGCCTTCGGGTCTCCGGGCTCGGTGAGCAGTACTTC. The variable domain in full, completed from reference TRBV5-8 and TRBJ2-7, reads EAGVTQSPTHLIKTRGQQATLRCSPISGHTSVYWYQQALGLGLQFLLWYDEGEERNRGNFPPRFSGRQFPNYSSELNVNALELEDSALYLCASSLRVSGLGEQYFGPGTRLTVT.

The chain couples TRBV29-1 to TRBJ1-2; D possibly corresponds to TRBD1 (5 bases). The germline V gene has CDR1 SQVTM and CDR2 ANQGSEA. Trimming took off 0 bases at V and 8 bases at J, with 10 bases between the two ends. The CDR3 totals 12 residues. CDR3 amino acids: CSVEDLRGGYTF. Written as DNA, the CDR3 is TGCAGCGTTGAAGATCTTAGGGGAGGCTACACCTTC. The full variable domain, rest sourced from reference TRBV29-1 and TRBJ1-2, is SAVISQKPSRDICQRGTSLTIQCQVDSQVTMMFWYRQQPGQSLTLIATANQGSEATYESGFVIDKFPISRPNLTFSTLTVSNMSPEDSSIYLCSVEDLRGGYTFGSGTRLTVV.

V gene TRBV5-6 combines with J gene TRBJ1-1, with 8 bases fitting TRBD1. The CDR3 contains 18 residues. Trimming cost V 5 bases and J 4 bases; bases outside gene matches: 19. Germline V lookup: CDR1 SGHDT, CDR2 YYEEEE. This CDR3 reads CASSFDRGGGRQFTEAFF. The CDR3 nucleotides are TGTGCCAGCAGTTTCGACAGGGGAGGGGGCCGTCAGTTCACTGAAGCTTTCTTT.

In this sample, this clonotype turned up a few times. Written as DNA, the CDR3 is TGCGCCAGCAGCCGCGACAGAAGCAATCAGCCCCAGCATTTT. It encodes CASSRDRSNQPQHF. The chain joins TRBV10-2 to TRBJ1-5, with D possibly TRBD1 on 5 matching bases. Trimming took 6 bases from V and 1 from J, leaving 10 bases between them. The CDR3 is 14 amino acids. Germline V gives CDR1 WSHSY, CDR2 SAAADI.

For this clonotype: Because the CDR3 is missing its conserved closing phenylalanine or tryptophan, this is likely a read error. The DNA is omitted, as the CDR3 cannot be located on it reliably, and the CDR3 follows TCRdb's listing. The gene calls are TRBV7-2 and TRBJ1-4. The CDR3 is 10 amino acids in total, end residues counted. Per germline, CDR1 SGHTA and CDR2 FQGNSA. The CDR3: CASSQPNRGH.

This clonotype has more than one count but fewer than ten. The chain joins TRBV29-1 to TRBJ2-5, with unresolved D. This CDR3 has 13 residues. Trimming pared 8 bases from V and 1 base from J, leaving 14 bases between. The germline CDR1 and CDR2 sequences are SQVTM and ANQGSEA. The CDR3, as DNA: TGCAGCATAAGACACGACCGCCAAGAGACCCAGTACTTC. Its translation: CSIRHDRQETQYF. Looking up the rest from reference TRBV29-1 and TRBJ2-5 gives the full variable domain: SAVISQKPSRDICQRGTSLTIQCQVDSQVTMMFWYRQQPGQSLTLIATANQGSEATYESGFVIDKFPISRPNLTFSTLTVSNMSPEDSSIYLCSIRHDRQETQYFGPGTRLLVL.

In this sample, this clonotype turned up many times. The chain combines TRBV9 with TRBJ1-1, with 7 nucleotides matching TRBD1. This CDR3 has 15 residues. The V segment lost 3 bases and the J segment 0 bases; nucleotides outside the gene matches: 5. Germline V gene data show CDR1 as SGDLS and CDR2 as YYNGEE. CDR3 protein: CASSAGDSLNTEAFF. The CDR3 nucleotides are TGTGCCAGCAGCGCCGGGGACAGCTTGAACACTGAAGCTTTCTTT.

This clonotype was counted only a few times. This chain uses TRBV7-9 with TRBJ1-1, with D tentatively TRBD1 (6 bases). Per the germline V gene, CDR1 is SEHNR and CDR2 is FQNEAQ (reference sequence). With 1 base removed from V and 3 bases from J, the gap between germline ends came to 12 bases. This CDR3 has 15 residues. The CDR3 DNA reads TGTGCCAGCAGCTTAGGTGACAGGACCCACACTGAAGCTTTCTTT. It yields the protein CASSLGDRTHTEAFF.

This chain uses TRBV20-1 with TRBJ2-5; D remains ambiguous. The germline V and J ends were trimmed by 0 bases and 7 bases, with 6 bases remaining between them. The CDR3 is 11 residues long. Germline V gene lookup returns CDR1 DFQATT and CDR2 SNEGSKA (reference sequence). Here the CDR3 reads CSARDGRTQYF. CDR3 DNA sequence: TGCAGTGCTAGAGATGGACGGACCCAGTACTTC.

The chain has TRBV2 and TRBJ2-7, with D unresolved. Germline CDR1 SNHLY, CDR2 FYNNEI. This CDR3 contains 16 residues. Between the trimmed V and J ends, which lost 5 bases and 6 bases, there was a span of 23 bases. The CDR3 here is CASSFPTIGSGGEQYF. The CDR3, as DNA: TGTGCCAGCAGTTTTCCCACTATAGGTTCGGGTGGCGAGCAGTACTTC. Full variable domain (outside the CDR3, taken from reference TRBV2 and TRBJ2-7): EPEVTQTPSHQVTQMGQEVILRCVPISNHLYFYWYRQILGQKVEFLVSFYNNEISEKSEIFDDQFSVERPDGSNFTLKIRSTKLEDSAMYFCASSFPTIGSGGEQYFGPGTRLTVT.